Listed below are T cell receptor beta chains from one sample, sequenced in a study of blood T cells in healthy people across ages. Each CDR3 protein gets one entry after TCRdb re-called the 5' RACE reads with MiXCR. The sample carries under 750,000 distinct CDR3 sequences, roughly 43% recorded once. The sample comprised blood. These receptor sequences come from an elderly man in good health. Each CDR3 is given without its conserved first and last residue. D genes are given only for firm matches. Clone size appears in some rows only: once, few, many, or a class for an expanded clone.

>TRBV7-2|NA|TRBJ1-2|few
ASSFDVGLGYT
>TRBV5-1|TRBD2|TRBJ2-1|once
ASSLEGSGGADEQF
>TRBV2|TRBD2|TRBJ2-7|NA
ASSPWVGGKYEQY
>TRBV6-2/TRBV6-3|NA|TRBJ1-1|NA
ASSYQGPAF
>TRBV4-3|NA|TRBJ1-1|NA
ASSQDRTDTEAF
>TRBV7-9|TRBD1|TRBJ1-2|NA
ASSRQGQAYYGYT
>TRBV9|NA|NA|few
ASSVGTDLGHEQY
>TRBV20-1|TRBD1|TRBJ1-5|NA
SARADRSNQPQH
>TRBV6-2/TRBV6-3|NA|TRBJ2-1|once
ASREAGPVF
>TRBV4-2|TRBD2|TRBJ2-1|few
ASSPGTRFEVDEQF
>TRBV20-1|NA|TRBJ2-3|NA
SFSGRGSTDTQY
>TRBV6-6|TRBD1|TRBJ1-5|many
ASSGTGKQPQH
>TRBV6-6|TRBD1|TRBJ1-1|few
ASSGDRGQGEAF
>TRBV7-9|NA|TRBJ2-4|few
ASSFSGDAKNIQY
>TRBV20-1|NA|TRBJ2-4|few
SARIRGPGSAKNIQY
>TRBV4-2|TRBD1|TRBJ2-3|NA
ASSKAGGESTDTQY
>TRBV20-1|NA|NA|NA
SASKDFYEQY
>TRBV9|NA|TRBJ2-1|NA
ASSQRERSSYNEQF
>TRBV25-1|NA|TRBJ2-3|NA
ASSEQPTDTQY
>TRBV20-1|TRBD2|TRBJ2-1|NA
SASGTSGSLEETQF
>TRBV6-2/TRBV6-3|NA|TRBJ2-3|NA
ASRPDHWEQY
>TRBV7-2|TRBD2|TRBJ2-5|NA
ASSFGLAGTSQETQY
>TRBV20-1|TRBD2|TRBJ2-7|once
SARGREGLPEQY
>TRBV6-5|TRBD2|TRBJ2-3|many
ASSYSTRIAGGPVPHTDTQY
>TRBV14|NA|TRBJ2-1|NA
ASRETGTRINEQF
>TRBV12-3/TRBV12-4|NA|TRBJ1-2|few
ASSLAGRPYYGYT
>TRBV20-1|NA|TRBJ2-1|NA
SASPLVNEQF
>TRBV29-1|TRBD1|NA|NA
SVFDRGSYNEQY
>TRBV6-1|TRBD2|TRBJ2-1|many
ASSRSGRALSYNEQF
>TRBV28|TRBD2|TRBJ2-1|few
ASTLGLAGAQGYNEQF
>TRBV10-3|NA|TRBJ2-4|many
AISGPGTKNIQY
>TRBV6-5|NA|TRBJ1-3|NA
ASSPGRGGNTIY
>TRBV7-2|NA|TRBJ2-5|few
ASGLTSQQETQY
>TRBV6-2/TRBV6-3|NA|TRBJ1-4|NA
ASSSSGILGEKLF
>TRBV6-2/TRBV6-3|NA|TRBJ2-4|NA
ASSYAPRGAKNIQY
>TRBV5-1|NA|TRBJ2-7|few
ASSLEGTVFLNEQY
>TRBV20-1|NA|TRBJ1-6|NA
SAGDGERGVGNSPLH
>TRBV20-1|TRBD1|TRBJ2-1|NA
SARGGTALSSYNEQF
>TRBV10-3|TRBD2|TRBJ2-1|NA
AITSGSYNEQF
>TRBV27|NA|TRBJ2-5|NA
ASSLAATMVRETQY
>TRBV6-2/TRBV6-3|NA|TRBJ2-3|NA
ASRTGISTDTQY
>TRBV7-6|NA|TRBJ1-1|NA
ASSLAAGRSTEAF
>TRBV6-2/TRBV6-3|NA|TRBJ2-5|NA
ASSVGRRETQY
>TRBV7-9|TRBD1|TRBJ2-2|NA
ADQARQGGTGELF
>TRBV27|TRBD1|NA|NA
ASSADRDSFYEQY
>TRBV2|TRBD2|TRBJ2-1|NA
ATRTSGSGRYNEQF
>TRBV11-1|NA|TRBJ2-7|NA
ASSSGPQTYEQY
>TRBV20-1|NA|TRBJ2-7|NA
SARGKSGTSSYNEQY
>TRBV7-2|TRBD1|NA|NA
ASSLPTGGRETQY
>TRBV7-3|TRBD2|TRBJ2-1|few
ASSSGTSGRADDEQF
>TRBV5-1|TRBD1|TRBJ2-3|few
ASSLGQGVRITDTQY
>TRBV5-1|NA|TRBJ1-4|few
ASSLAGAEEKLF
>TRBV7-2|TRBD2|NA|NA
ASSLVGGTTNYEQY
>TRBV18|NA|NA|NA
ASAPLPGYEQY
>TRBV29-1|NA|TRBJ2-1|NA
SVEWGETSHFEQF
>TRBV2|NA|TRBJ2-3|few
ASSSRLSGVSDTQY